The T cell receptor (beta chain) described here comes from a study of blood T cell repertoires in COVID-19. Study at large: Acute and convalescent COVID-19 samples came from the United States, Italy and Spain.

TCRdb's table, derived via immunoSEQ multiplex PCR, lists solely in-frame clones and lacks some. The table includes 200,000 to 250,000 clones, roughly 85% detected once. Self-reported history from a screening survey and questionnaire set each donor's cohort. This TCR derives from a middle-aged woman with acute COVID-19. Sequencing input: PBMCs or T cells enriched from blood (not recorded which).

CDR3: CASSFTGLSNYGYTF. For the CDR3, the DNA is TGCGCCAGCAGCTTTACAGGCTTATCTAACTATGGCTACACCTTC. The rearrangement uses TRBV5-1 and TRBJ1-2, with D possibly TRBD1 on 5 matching bases. The CDR3 extends over 15 amino acids. Looked up from germline, CDR1 is SGHRS and CDR2 is YFSETQ. V was trimmed by 2 bases and J by 0 bases, leaving 11 bases between them.